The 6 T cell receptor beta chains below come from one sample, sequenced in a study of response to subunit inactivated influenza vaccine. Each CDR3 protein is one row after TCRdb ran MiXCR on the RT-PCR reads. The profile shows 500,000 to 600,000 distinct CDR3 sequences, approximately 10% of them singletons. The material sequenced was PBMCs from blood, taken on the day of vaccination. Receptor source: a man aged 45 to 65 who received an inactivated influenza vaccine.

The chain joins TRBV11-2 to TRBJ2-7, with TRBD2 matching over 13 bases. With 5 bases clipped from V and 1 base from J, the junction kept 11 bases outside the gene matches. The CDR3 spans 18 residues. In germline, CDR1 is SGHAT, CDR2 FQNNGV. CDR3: CASSPGLAGDIGSYEQYF. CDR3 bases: TGTGCCAGCAGCCCCGGACTAGCGGGGGATATCGGGTCCTACGAGCAGTACTTC.

The CDR3 nucleotides are TGTGCCAGCAGCCCCGGGACTATGGGGGAGACCCAGTACTTC. Translated, it gives CASSPGTMGETQYF. The V call is TRBV6-2 or TRBV6-3, the J call TRBJ2-5, with 7 bases that match TRBD2. The CDR3 totals 14 residues. The trim removed 6 bases at V and 5 bases at J, leaving 9 bases unmatched. Germline lookup yields CDR1 MNHEY and CDR2 SVGEGT.

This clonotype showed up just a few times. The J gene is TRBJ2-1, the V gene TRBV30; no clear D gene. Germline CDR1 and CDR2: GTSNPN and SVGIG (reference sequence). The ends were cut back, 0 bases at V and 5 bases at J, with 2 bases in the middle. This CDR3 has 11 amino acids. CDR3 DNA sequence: TGTGCCTGGAGTGTAGACAATGAGCAGTTCTTC. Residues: CAWSVDNEQFF.

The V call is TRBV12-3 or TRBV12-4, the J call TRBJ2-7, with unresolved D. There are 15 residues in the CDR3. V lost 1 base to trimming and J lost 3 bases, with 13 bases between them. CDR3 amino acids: CASSLGWAADYEQYF. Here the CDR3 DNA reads TGTGCCAGCAGTTTAGGATGGGCCGCCGACTACGAGCAGTACTTC.

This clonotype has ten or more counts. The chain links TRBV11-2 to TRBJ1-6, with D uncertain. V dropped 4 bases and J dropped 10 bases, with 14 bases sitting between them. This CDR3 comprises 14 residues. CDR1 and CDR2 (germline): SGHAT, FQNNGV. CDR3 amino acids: CASSSPIKSSPLHF. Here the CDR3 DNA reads TGTGCCAGCAGCTCTCCCATCAAATCCTCACCCCTCCACTTT.

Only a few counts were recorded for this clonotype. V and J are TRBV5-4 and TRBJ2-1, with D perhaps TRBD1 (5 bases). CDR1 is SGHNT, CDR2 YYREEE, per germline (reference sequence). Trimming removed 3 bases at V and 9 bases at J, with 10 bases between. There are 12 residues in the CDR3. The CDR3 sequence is CASSSHQGEQFF. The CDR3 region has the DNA TGTGCCAGCAGCTCCCACCAGGGTGAGCAGTTCTTC.